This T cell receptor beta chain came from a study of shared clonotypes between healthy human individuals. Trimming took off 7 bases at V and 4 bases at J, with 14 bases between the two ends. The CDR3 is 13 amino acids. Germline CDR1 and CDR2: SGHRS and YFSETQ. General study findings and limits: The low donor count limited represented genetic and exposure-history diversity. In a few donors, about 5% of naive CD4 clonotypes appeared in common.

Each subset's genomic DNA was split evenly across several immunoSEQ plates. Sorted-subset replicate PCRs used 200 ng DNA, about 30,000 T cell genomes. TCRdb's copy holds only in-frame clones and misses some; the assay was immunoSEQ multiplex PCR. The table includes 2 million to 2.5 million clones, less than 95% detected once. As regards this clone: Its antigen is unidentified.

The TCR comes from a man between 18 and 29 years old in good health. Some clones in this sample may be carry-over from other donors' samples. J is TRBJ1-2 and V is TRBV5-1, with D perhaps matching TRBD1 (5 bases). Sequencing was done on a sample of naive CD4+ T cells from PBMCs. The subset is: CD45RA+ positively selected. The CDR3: CASGPGGTYGYTF. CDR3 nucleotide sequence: TGCGCCAGCGGCCCTGGGGGTACCTATGGCTACACCTTC.